The rows below give T cell receptor beta chains drawn from one sample of a study of long-term antiretroviral therapy in people with HIV. Measured with immunoSEQ multiplex PCR; TCRdb has only the in-frame clones, and not every one. Of some 48,000 clones in the sample, roughly 80% are singletons; the top ten hold 2.5% to 3%. Source: unsorted PBMCs, taken 0.8 years after starting antiretroviral therapy. The receptors come from a woman between 18 and 29 years old with HIV. The CDR3 runs from the conserved cysteine through the conserved F or W. Each record gives: clone size, J gene, V gene, D gene, CDR3 DNA, CDR3 protein. The D gene is left open where the match is weak. Size tells how often a clone was seen (once, few, many) or the class of an expanded clone, and some rows leave it out.

. TRBJ2-6 TRBV7-8 . TGTGCCGCGGAGGGCACTGGGGCCAACGTCCTGACTTTC CAAEGTGANVLTF
. TRBJ2-1 TRBV18 TRBD2 TGTGCCAGCTCACCCCATCACTTACTAGCGGGAGGGCCTCATGAGCAGTTCTTC CASSPHHLLAGGPHEQFF
. TRBJ1-3 TRBV18 TRBD1 TGTGCCAGCTCATCGACAGGGGGGACCTCTGGAAACACCATATATTTT CASSSTGGTSGNTIYF
. TRBJ2-3 TRBV28 TRBD2 TGTGCCAGCAGTCGGACTAGCGGGAGTCTAGATACGCAGTATTTT CASSRTSGSLDTQYF
. TRBJ2-1 TRBV5-1 . TGCGCCAGCAGCTCGCCCAGCAATGAGCAGTTCTTC CASSSPSNEQFF
. TRBJ2-1 TRBV6-4 . TGTGCCAGCAGCCCTGCCCCGGACTCATACAATGAGCAGTTCTTC CASSPAPDSYNEQFF
few TRBJ2-2 TRBV19 . TGTGCCAGTAACGTCGGCGGTGTCGGGGAGCTGTTTTTT CASNVGGVGELFF
once TRBJ2-4 TRBV7-2 . TGTGCCAGCAGCCCATTCATAGCCAAAAACATTCAGTACTTC CASSPFIAKNIQYF
. TRBJ2-7 TRBV4-1 TRBD2 TGCGCCAGCAGCCCCCGACTAGCGGGAGGGGGCGAGCAGTACTTC CASSPRLAGGGEQYF
. TRBJ1-1 TRBV10-2 . TGCGCCAGCAGTGGAGGAGTAGTTAGAACTGAAGCTTTCTTT CASSGGVVRTEAFF
. TRBJ1-1 TRBV11-3 . TGTGCCAGCAGCTTCTCGACGAACACTGAAGCTTTCTTT CASSFSTNTEAFF
once TRBJ2-3 TRBV18 TRBD2 TGTGCCAGCTCACCACAACCCCCCGGGACTAGTCTAGATACGCAGTATTTT CASSPQPPGTSLDTQYF
. TRBJ2-2 TRBV7-9 . TGTGCCAGCAGCATTAACACCGGGGAGCTGTTTTTT CASSINTGELFF
. TRBJ1-4 TRBV18 . TGTGCCAGCTCACCACCGAGGCAGAATAATGAAAAACTGTTTTTT CASSPPRQNNEKLFF
. TRBJ2-7 TRBV27 TRBD2 TGTGCCAGCAGGACTAGCGGGAATTTGGAGCAGTACTTC CASRTSGNLEQYF
. TRBJ2-1 TRBV7-9 TRBD2 TGTGCCAGCAGCTTAGAGGGACTAGCCCTCAATGAGCAGTTCTTC CASSLEGLALNEQFF
. TRBJ2-2 TRBV11-2 . TGTGCCAGCAGCACGGGCAGGGCTAACACCGGGGAGCTGTTTTTT CASSTGRANTGELFF
. TRBJ2-1 TRBV27 TRBD2 TGTGCCAGCAGCCGCCCCGGGACTAGCGGCTACAATGAGCAGTTCTTC CASSRPGTSGYNEQFF
. TRBJ2-5 TRBV29-1 . TGCAGCGTTGAGGGGGCCGGGGAGACCCAGTACTTC CSVEGAGETQYF
. TRBJ2-1 TRBV18 TRBD2 TGTGCCAGCTCATCGACGACTAGCGGGAGTCTTAATGAGCAGTTCTTC CASSSTTSGSLNEQFF
few TRBJ2-3 TRBV4-2 . TGTGCCAGCAGCCAAGATTACGCCGCAGATACGCAGTATTTT CASSQDYAADTQYF
. TRBJ2-7 TRBV14 . TGTGCCAGCAGAGCCTCGGGGGCCCTCTACGAGCAGTACTTC CASRASGALYEQYF
. TRBJ1-1 TRBV9 . TGTGCCAGCAGCCCCGGGGGGAACACTGAAGCTTTCTTT CASSPGGNTEAFF
. TRBJ2-3 TRBV11-3 TRBD1 TGTGCCAGCAGCTACAGCGGGACAGGGGCTTACACAGATACGCAGTATTTT CASSYSGTGAYTDTQYF
few TRBJ2-7 TRBV19 . TGTGCCAGTAGTATAGGACAGGTCTACGAGCAGTACTTC CASSIGQVYEQYF
. TRBJ2-5 TRBV9 . TGTGCCAGCAGCGTAGGGGTAGGGGGGTCAGAGACCCAGTACTTC CASSVGVGGSETQYF
. TRBJ1-2 TRBV9 TRBD1 TGTGCCAGCAGCTTGCGGGGGGACAGCCTTAACTATGGCTACACCTTC CASSLRGDSLNYGYTF
. TRBJ1-4 TRBV18 . TGTGCCAGCTCACCACTGACTGAATCAACTAATGAAAAACTGTTTTTT CASSPLTESTNEKLFF
. TRBJ2-6 TRBV5-4 TRBD1 TGTGCCAGCAGACAGGGGGCCCCCGCTGGGGCCAACGTCCTGACTTTC CASRQGAPAGANVLTF
. TRBJ1-2 TRBV6-6 . TGTGCCAGCAGTTACCTGGGAGACTATGGCTACACCTTC CASSYLGDYGYTF
. TRBJ2-1 TRBV28 . TGTGCCAGCAATAGCCTTGGGGCTAGCCATGAGCAGTTCTTC CASNSLGASHEQFF
. TRBJ2-7 TRBV11-3 . TGTGCCTGCCCGGGGGACTCCTCTACCGAGCAGTACTTC CACPGDSSTEQYF
. TRBJ1-1 TRBV5-1 . TGCGCCAGCAGCTTGAGGACAGTTAACACTGAAGCTTTCTTT CASSLRTVNTEAFF
. TRBJ1-5 TRBV6-6 . TGTGCCAGCATTAGGAGAGGGGACGGGAATCAGCCCCAGCATTTT CASIRRGDGNQPQHF
. TRBJ1-2 TRBV2 . TGTGCCAGCAACTTAGAACAGGATACCTATGGCTACACCTTC CASNLEQDTYGYTF
once TRBJ2-7 TRBV7-2 TRBD1 TGTGCCAGCAGCTTCTCCGGGACAGGCGAGCAGTACTTC CASSFSGTGEQYF
once TRBJ2-7 TRBV5-1 TRBD1 TGCGCCAGCAGCTCCTCCGTTAGGACAGGGGGTTACTACGAGCAGTACTTC CASSSSVRTGGYYEQYF
. TRBJ2-7 TRBV9 TRBD2 TGTGCCAGCAGCGGGGGGACTAGCGGTTCCTACGAGCAGTACTTC CASSGGTSGSYEQYF
. TRBJ1-1 TRBV28 . TGTGCCAGCAGTTCCGGAGACAGGAGAAGCGAAGCTTTCTTT CASSSGDRRSEAFF
medium-sized TRBJ2-2 TRBV19 . TGTGCCAGTTACAGGGATGCAACCGGGGAGCTGTTTTTT CASYRDATGELFF
. TRBJ2-3 TRBV28 . TGTGCCAGCAGTTCTCGGGGTACCACAGATACGCAGTATTTT CASSSRGTTDTQYF
. TRBJ2-7 TRBV5-4 TRBD1 TGTGCCAGCCGAATCGGGGACAGGTCAAGCTCCTACGAGCAGTACTTC CASRIGDRSSSYEQYF
once TRBJ2-7 TRBV6-6 . TGTGCCAGCGGGGGCCTCGGATCCTACGAGCAGTACTTC CASGGLGSYEQYF
once TRBJ1-4 TRBV5-4 . TGTGCCAGCCGACACGCAACTAATGAAAAACTGTTTTTT CASRHATNEKLFF
. TRBJ1-2 TRBV5-5 . TGTGCCAGCAGCATCCCGGGTCTCTCCCTCGGGGGCTACACCTTC CASSIPGLSLGGYTF
once TRBJ2-2 TRBV6-5 TRBD1 TGTGCCAGCAGTTACTCGCTACAGGGGGTTGGCGGGGAGCTGTTTTTT CASSYSLQGVGGELFF
medium-sized TRBJ1-1 TRBV4-3 TRBD1 TGCGCCAGCAGCCAAGCGGGTGGACAGGGGGCGCGATGGACTGAAGCTTTCTTT CASSQAGGQGARWTEAFF
once TRBJ2-7 TRBV19 . TGTGCCAGTAGTATTAAAAGGGAGAAAGGCTACGAGCAGTACTTC CASSIKREKGYEQYF
few TRBJ1-3 TRBV14 . TGTGCCAGCAGCCCCCTTATGGAAGGGTGGAGGAACACCATATATTTT CASSPLMEGWRNTIYF
few TRBJ2-7 TRBV28 TRBD2 TGTGCCAGCAGTCTATCGTCTAGCGGGGCCAGCTCCTACGAGCAGTACTTC CASSLSSSGASSYEQYF